This T cell receptor (beta chain) was sequenced in a study of blood T cells in healthy people across ages. Study information: Template switching captured about one barcoded beta molecule per two T cells. Study findings and constraints: In long-lived donors, naive CD4+ cell counts and diversity exceeded those of aged donors. Any changes in expanded clonotypes were possibly confounded, as donor CMV status remained unknown.

On this clonotype: The antigen is unknown.

Then a second PCR, running about 6 to 11 cycles, was carried out with a sample-barcoded 5' primer and a J-beta primer mix. Each CDR3 protein gets one entry after TCRdb re-called the 5' RACE reads with MiXCR. There are 750,000 to 950,000 distinct CDR3 sequences in the sample; around a quarter occur only once, and about 3% lies in the top ten. Trimming removed 1 base from V and 3 bases from J; junction bases left unmatched: 7. The CDR3 runs 16 residues. Per germline, CDR1 SGHRS and CDR2 YFSETQ. The same specimen was also included in a second study, on T cells of mothers and their children.

The chain has TRBV5-1 and TRBJ1-2, with 9 bases matching TRBD1. The receptor's source is a boy under 18 in good health. Specimen: blood. The CDR3 region is CASSLSLGTGHYGYTF. The CDR3 DNA follows: TGCGCCAGCAGCTTGTCTCTTGGGACAGGGCACTATGGCTACACCTTC. Complete variable domain (other parts from reference TRBV5-1 and TRBJ1-2): KAGVTQTPRYLIKTRGQQVTLSCSPISGHRSVSWYQQTPGQGLQFLFEYFSETQRNKGNFPGRFSGRQFSNSRSEMNVSTLELGDSALYLCASSLSLGTGHYGYTFGSGTRLTVV.